Detailed here is one T cell receptor beta chain. Taking its sample share into account, this clonotype is medium-sized (0.01 to 0.1%). Its antigen is unknown. Base quality data are lacking; no much larger clone is found one base away. The sample's time point, from its label and the paper: sample taken at primary tumor resection. The donors were some 70 patients from the lung TRACERx cohort who had early-stage, untreated non-small cell lung cancer. For TCR sequencing, whole RNA was extracted from tumor and nontumor lung tissue, or from cryopreserved PBMC samples, and no cell sorting was done. Only patients for whom sufficient RNA was available from at least two tumor regions were selected for TCR sequencing. Before selection, tumor and adjacent nontumor lung specimens were reviewed by a lung pathologist. The data stem from a study of spatial heterogeneity in lung cancer (dated by TCRdb to between 2019 and 2020). Some background on the complete study: Beta-chain transcripts were consistently detected in greater numbers than alpha-chain transcripts, which likely reflects a higher abundance of beta-chain transcripts. In tumor regions, TCR transcript counts showed a strong correlation with a T cell transcriptional module score derived from matched bulk RNA-seq. In the raw uncorrected reads, each unique combination of TCR and UMI appeared more than ten times on average. TCR alpha and beta repertoires were quantitatively compared across multiple tumor regions, matched nontumor lung and blood in non-small cell lung cancer. Nonsynonymous mutation counts, determined by whole-exome sequencing of tumor tissue, were related to features of the TCR repertoire. Both alpha and beta chains were TCR-sequenced in 220 or so tumor regions, approximately 68 matched nontumor lung samples and some 50 PBMC samples obtained at surgery. Results and caveats for the whole study, not just this receptor: Confirming at a functional level the hypothesis that regional TCRs recognize regional mutations was considered to require additional single-cell paired TCR alpha and beta sequencing. The number of expanded intratumoral alpha and beta TCRs correlated with the tumor nonsynonymous mutation count. Counts of ubiquitous and regional expanded TCRs were found to correlate with counts of ubiquitous and regional nonsynonymous mutations, respectively. Estimated TCR-seq coverage of tumor T cells was only roughly 7% for alpha chains and around 13% for beta chains.

Libraries were made using 5' RACE. Sequencing used a NextSeq 500. The TCR library protocol attached a unique molecular identifier to each TCR cDNA molecule to allow correction of PCR and sequencing errors. The study's own analysis went as follows. TCR identification, UMI-based error correction and CDR3 extraction were performed with Decombinator tools. TCRs above a frequency of 2 per 1,000, corresponding to the top 1% of the tumor frequency distribution, were defined as expanded. Expanded tumor TCRs were classed as regional if statistically deemed absent (corrected P<0.05) from at least one tumor region, otherwise ubiquitous. Rényi diversity was computed with the R vegan package after subsampling each repertoire 100 times to 5,000 TCRs. CDR3 similarity networks were built from amino acid triplet string-kernel similarity, with CDR3s being connected when pairwise similarity was above 0.82. The raw public data were reprocessed by TCRdb itself: fastp quality trimming at Q25, MiXCR clonotype calling, in-frame beta chains only. Merged by CDR3 protein, the rows form single entries marked with the most common genes and DNA. These V and J calls derive from TCRdb rather than the authors' analysis. This sample lists approximately 7,000 distinct CDR3 sequences; about 12% were detected once. About a fifth of the sample belongs to the ten largest clones.

The CDR3 contains 16 residues, cysteine and phenylalanine counted. Only the CDR3 portion is preserved as DNA: 48 bases, with reading frame beginning at the first base. CDR1 and CDR2, per the germline V gene (reference sequence), are SEHNR and FQNEAQ. The trim is 2 bases for V and 3 bases for J, with a gap of 16 bases between the germline ends. The TCR was taken from a male donor with early-stage non-small cell lung cancer. The chain uses TRBV7-9 and TRBJ1-1, with no confidently assigned D gene. Source: lung tumor tissue, taken at surgery. This receptor carries the CDR3 CASSLSPGSTDTEAFF. At the DNA level, the sequence is TGTGCCAGCAGCTTATCCCCTGGCAGCACGGACACTGAAGCTTTCTTT.